This T cell receptor beta chain was sequenced for a study of monozygotic twins with inflammatory bowel disease. General observations from the study: Other individuals had fewer clonotypes in common with IBD patients than with healthy twins, especially with disease activity.

Germline assignment: CDR1 MGHDK and CDR2 SYGVNS. The CDR3 has 14 amino acids. The template switching step added UMIs that contained a 6-nucleotide sample barcode. Each CDR3 protein gets one entry in TCRdb, which reprocessed the 5' RACE reads and gives no DNA. The sample is made up of 300,000 to 350,000 distinct CDR3 sequences, and the top ten hold over 2% of it. For this clonotype: No antigen is known for it.

This clonotype originated in a human donor with ulcerative colitis or Crohn's disease, or a healthy co-twin of an affected twin (not recorded which). The chain has TRBV25-1 and TRBJ2-7; absent DNA, TCRdb's TRBD1 call cannot be checked. What was sequenced was blood. The CDR3: CATEDPGTLGEQYF.